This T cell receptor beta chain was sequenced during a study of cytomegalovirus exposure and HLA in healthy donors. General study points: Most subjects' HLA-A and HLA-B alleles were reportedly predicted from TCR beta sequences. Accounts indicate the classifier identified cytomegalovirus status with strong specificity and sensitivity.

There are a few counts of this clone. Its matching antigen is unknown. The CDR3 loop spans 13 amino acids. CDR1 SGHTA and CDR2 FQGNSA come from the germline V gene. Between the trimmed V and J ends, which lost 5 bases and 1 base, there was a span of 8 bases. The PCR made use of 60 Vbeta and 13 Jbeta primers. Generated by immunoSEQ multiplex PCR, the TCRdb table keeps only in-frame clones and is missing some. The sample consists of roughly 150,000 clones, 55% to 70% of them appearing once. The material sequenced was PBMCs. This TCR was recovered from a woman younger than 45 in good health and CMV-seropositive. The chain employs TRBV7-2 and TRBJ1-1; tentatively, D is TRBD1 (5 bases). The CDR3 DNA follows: TGTGCCAGCAGCCGTGACAGGAACACTGAAGCTTTCTTT. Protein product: CASSRDRNTEAFF.